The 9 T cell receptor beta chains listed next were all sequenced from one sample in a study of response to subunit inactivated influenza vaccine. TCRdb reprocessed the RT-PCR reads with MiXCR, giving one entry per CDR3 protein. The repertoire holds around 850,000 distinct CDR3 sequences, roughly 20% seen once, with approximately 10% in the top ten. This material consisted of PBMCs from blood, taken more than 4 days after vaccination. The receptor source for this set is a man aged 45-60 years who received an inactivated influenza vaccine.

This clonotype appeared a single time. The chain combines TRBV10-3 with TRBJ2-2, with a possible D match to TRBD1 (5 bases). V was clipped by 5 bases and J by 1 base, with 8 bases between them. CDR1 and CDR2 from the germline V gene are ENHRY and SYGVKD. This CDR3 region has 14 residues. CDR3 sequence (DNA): TGTGCCATCAGTATCGGACAGAACACCGGGGAGCTGTTTTTT. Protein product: CAISIGQNTGELFF.

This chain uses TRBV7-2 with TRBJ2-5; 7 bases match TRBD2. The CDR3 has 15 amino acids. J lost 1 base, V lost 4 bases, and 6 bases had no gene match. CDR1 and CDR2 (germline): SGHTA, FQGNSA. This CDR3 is CASSSQAGFQETQYF. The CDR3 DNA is TGTGCCAGCAGCTCCCAAGCGGGGTTCCAAGAGACCCAGTACTTC. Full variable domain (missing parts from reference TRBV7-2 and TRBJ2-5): GAGVSQSPSNKVTEKGKDVELRCDPISGHTALYWYRQSLGQGLEFLIYFQGNSAPDKSGLPSDRFSAERTGGSVSTLTIQRTQQEDSAVYLCASSSQAGFQETQYFGPGTRLLVL.

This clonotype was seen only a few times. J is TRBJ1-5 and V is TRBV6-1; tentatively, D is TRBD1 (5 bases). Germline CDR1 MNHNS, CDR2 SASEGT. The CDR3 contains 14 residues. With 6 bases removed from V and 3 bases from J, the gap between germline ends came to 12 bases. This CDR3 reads CASRPGFSNQPQHF. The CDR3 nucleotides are TGTGCCAGCAGACCAGGGTTTTCCAATCAGCCCCAGCATTTT.

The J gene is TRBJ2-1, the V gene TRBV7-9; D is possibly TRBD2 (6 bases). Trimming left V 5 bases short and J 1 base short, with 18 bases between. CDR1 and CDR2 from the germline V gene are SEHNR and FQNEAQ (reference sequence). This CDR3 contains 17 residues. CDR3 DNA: TGTGCCAGCAGCCTCGCGGGGATGGCGGGGTCCTACAATGAGCAGTTCTTC. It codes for CASSLAGMAGSYNEQFF. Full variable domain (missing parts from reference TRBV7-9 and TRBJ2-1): DTGVSQNPRHKITKRGQNVTFRCDPISEHNRLYWYRQTLGQGPEFLTYFQNEAQLEKSRLLSDRFSAERPKGSFSTLEIQRTEQGDSAMYLCASSLAGMAGSYNEQFFGPGTRLTVL.

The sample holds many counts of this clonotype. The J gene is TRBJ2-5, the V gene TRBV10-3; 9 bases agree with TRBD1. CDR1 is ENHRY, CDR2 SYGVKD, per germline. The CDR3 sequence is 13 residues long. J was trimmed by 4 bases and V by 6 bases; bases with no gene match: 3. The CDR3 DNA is TGTGCCATCAGCCAGGACAGGGGAGAGACCCAGTACTTC. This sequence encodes CAISQDRGETQYF.

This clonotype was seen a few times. The CDR3 is CASSQGTGRADTQYF. For the CDR3, the DNA is TGTGCCAGCAGCCAAGGGACAGGGCGCGCAGATACGCAGTATTTT. This rearrangement joins TRBV7-9 to TRBJ2-3; 9 bases match TRBD1. J lost 4 bases, V lost 5 bases, and 7 bases had no gene match. The length of the CDR3 is 15 residues. Germline loops: CDR1 SEHNR, CDR2 FQNEAQ (reference sequence).

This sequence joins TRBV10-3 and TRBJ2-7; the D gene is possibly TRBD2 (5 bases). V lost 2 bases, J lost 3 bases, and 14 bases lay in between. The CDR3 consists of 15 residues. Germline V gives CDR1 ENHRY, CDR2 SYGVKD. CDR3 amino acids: CAISEGWLARYEQYF. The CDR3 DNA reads TGTGCCATCAGTGAGGGTTGGCTAGCCCGCTACGAGCAGTACTTC.

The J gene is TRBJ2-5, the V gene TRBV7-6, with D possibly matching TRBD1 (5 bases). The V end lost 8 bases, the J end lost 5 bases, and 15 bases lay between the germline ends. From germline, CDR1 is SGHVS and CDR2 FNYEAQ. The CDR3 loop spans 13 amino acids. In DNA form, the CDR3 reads TGTGCCAGCCGCCCTCGGACATTGGAGACCCAGTACTTC. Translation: CASRPRTLETQYF.

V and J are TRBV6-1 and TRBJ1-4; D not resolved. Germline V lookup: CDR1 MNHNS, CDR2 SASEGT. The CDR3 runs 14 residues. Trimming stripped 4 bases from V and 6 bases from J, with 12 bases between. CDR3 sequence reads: CASSVNGRDEKLFF. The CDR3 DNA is TGTGCCAGCAGTGTTAATGGGAGAGATGAAAAACTGTTTTTT.